This T cell receptor beta chain was retrieved from a study of PD-1 blockade in classical Hodgkin lymphoma. Study results and limitations: Patients were excluded if nivolumab began under 1 year after ASCT (the autologous transplant). Partial responders and progressors had significantly lower baseline TCR diversity. With CD4+ cells, TCR diversity rose significantly by C4D1, but not with CD8+ cells.

Profiling relied on immunoSEQ multiplex PCR, and the TCRdb table lists in-frame clones only, not all of them. This table holds about 61,000 clones, 80% to 90% found once. This CDR3 is 16 amino acids long. Germline assignment: CDR1 MNHEY and CDR2 SMNVEV (reference sequence). V shed 6 bases, J shed 0 bases, and the junction held 5 bases outside the gene matches. With respect to this clone: Its antigen remains unknown.

Brentuximab vedotin exposure varied, and every patient relapsed after autologous stem cell transplantation. The V call is TRBV27, the J call TRBJ2-3; TRBD1 matches 11 bases. This clonotype was sampled from a human donor with classical Hodgkin lymphoma. Source: peripheral blood mononuclear cells (PBMCs), taken at baseline. The CDR3 DNA follows: TGTGCCAGCAGCCAGGGACAGGGGGGAAGCACAGATACGCAGTATTTT. This translates into CASSQGQGGSTDTQYF.